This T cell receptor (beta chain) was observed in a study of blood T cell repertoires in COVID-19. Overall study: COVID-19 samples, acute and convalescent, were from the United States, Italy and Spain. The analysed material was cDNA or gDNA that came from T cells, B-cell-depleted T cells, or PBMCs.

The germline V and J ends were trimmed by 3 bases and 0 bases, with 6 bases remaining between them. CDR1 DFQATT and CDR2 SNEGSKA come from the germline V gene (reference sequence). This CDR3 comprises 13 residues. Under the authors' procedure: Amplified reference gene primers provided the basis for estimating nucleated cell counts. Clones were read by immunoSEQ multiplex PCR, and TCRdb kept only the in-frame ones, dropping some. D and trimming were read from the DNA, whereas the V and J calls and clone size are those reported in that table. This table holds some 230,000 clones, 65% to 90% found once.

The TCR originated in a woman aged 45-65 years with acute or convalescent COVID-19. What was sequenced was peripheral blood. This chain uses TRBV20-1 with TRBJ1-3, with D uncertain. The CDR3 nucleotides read TGCAGTGCTAGTCGGGGCTCTGGAAACACCATATATTTT. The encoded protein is CSASRGSGNTIYF.